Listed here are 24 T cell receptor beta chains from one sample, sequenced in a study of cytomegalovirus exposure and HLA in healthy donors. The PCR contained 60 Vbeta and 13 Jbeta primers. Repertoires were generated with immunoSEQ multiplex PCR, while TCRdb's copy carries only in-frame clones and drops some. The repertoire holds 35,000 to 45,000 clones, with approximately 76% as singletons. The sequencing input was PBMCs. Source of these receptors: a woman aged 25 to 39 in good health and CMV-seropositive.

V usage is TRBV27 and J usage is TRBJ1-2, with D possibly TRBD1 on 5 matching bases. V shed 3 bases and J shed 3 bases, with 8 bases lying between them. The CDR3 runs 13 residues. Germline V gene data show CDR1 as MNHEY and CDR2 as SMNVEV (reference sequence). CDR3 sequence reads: CASSFAGHYGYTF. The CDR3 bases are TGTGCCAGCAGTTTCGCAGGGCACTATGGCTACACCTTC.

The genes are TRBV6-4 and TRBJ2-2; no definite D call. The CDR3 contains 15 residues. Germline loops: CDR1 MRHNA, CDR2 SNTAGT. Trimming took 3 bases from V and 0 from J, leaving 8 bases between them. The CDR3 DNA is TGTGCCAGCAGTGATACAGATTCGAACACCGGGGAGCTGTTTTTT. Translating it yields CASSDTDSNTGELFF.

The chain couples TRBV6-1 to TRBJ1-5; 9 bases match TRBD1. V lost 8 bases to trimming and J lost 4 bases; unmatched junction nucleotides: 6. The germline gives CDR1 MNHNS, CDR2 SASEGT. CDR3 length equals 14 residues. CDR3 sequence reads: CASSRQGGNQPQHF. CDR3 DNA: TGTGCCAGCTCCAGACAGGGGGGGAATCAGCCCCAGCATTTT.

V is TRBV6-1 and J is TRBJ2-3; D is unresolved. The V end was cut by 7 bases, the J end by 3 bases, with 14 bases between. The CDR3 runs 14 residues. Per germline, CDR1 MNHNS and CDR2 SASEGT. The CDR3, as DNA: TGTGCCAGCACTATTGAAGACGGGACAGATACGCAGTATTTT. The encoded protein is CASTIEDGTDTQYF.

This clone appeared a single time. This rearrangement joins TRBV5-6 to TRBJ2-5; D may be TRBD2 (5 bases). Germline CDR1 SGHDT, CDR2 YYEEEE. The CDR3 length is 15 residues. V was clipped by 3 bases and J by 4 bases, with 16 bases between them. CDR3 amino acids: CASSSRLRSRETQYF. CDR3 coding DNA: TGTGCCAGCAGCTCTAGACTAAGAAGCCGAGAGACCCAGTACTTC.

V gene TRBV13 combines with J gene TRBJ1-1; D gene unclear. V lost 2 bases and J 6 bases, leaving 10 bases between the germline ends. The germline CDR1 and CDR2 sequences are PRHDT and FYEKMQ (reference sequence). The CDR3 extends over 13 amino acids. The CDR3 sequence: CASSLWAVSEAFF. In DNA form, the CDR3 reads TGTGCCAGCAGCTTATGGGCAGTCTCTGAAGCTTTCTTT.

CDR3 region: CASRLEQASGGYTF. CDR3 in DNA: TGTGCCAGCAGGCTAGAGCAGGCCTCGGGAGGCTACACCTTC. The chain joins TRBV5-4 to TRBJ1-2, with D uncertain. Looked up from germline, CDR1 is SGHNT and CDR2 is YYREEE (reference sequence). Deletions cut 5 bases from V and 8 bases from J, with 19 bases between. The CDR3 runs 14 residues.

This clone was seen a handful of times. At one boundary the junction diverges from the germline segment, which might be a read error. DNA of the CDR3: TGTGCCAGCAGTTACGGACAGGGGTACCAAGAGACCCAGTACTTC. This gives the protein CASSYGQGYQETQYF. The chain carries TRBV10-3 and TRBJ2-5, with TRBD1 matching 9 bases. The CDR3 contains 15 residues. Germline V gene sequence: CDR1 ENHRY, CDR2 SYGVKD.

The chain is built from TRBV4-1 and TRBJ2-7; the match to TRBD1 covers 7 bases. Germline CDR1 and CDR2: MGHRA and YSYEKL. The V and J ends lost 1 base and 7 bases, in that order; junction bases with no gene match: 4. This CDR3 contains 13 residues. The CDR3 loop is CASSQGGQEEQYF. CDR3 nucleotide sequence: TGCGCCAGCAGCCAAGGCGGACAGGAGGAGCAGTACTTC.

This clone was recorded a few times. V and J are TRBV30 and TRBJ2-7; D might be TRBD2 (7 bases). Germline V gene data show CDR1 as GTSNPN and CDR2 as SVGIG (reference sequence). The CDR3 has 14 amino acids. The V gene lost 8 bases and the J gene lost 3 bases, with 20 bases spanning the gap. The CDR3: CAASKGGVGYEQYF. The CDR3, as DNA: TGTGCCGCCTCTAAGGGGGGGGTTGGCTACGAGCAGTACTTC.

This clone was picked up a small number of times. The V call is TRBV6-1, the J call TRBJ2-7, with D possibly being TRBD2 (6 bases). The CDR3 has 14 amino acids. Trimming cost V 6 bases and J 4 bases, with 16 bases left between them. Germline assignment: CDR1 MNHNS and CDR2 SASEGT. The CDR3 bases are TGTGCCAGCAGCTGGGGCGGGGCGGGATACGAGCAGTACTTC. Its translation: CASSWGGAGYEQYF.

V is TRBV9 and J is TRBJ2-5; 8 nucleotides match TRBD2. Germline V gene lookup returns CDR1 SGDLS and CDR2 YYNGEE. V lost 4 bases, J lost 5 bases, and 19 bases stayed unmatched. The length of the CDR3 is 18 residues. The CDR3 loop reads CASSQGLRGDLRGETQYF. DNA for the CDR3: TGTGCCAGCAGCCAGGGACTGCGGGGGGACCTTCGGGGGGAGACCCAGTACTTC.

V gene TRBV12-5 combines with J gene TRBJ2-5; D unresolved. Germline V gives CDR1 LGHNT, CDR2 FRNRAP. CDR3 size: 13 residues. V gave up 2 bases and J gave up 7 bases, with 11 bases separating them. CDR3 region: CASGLSSVRTQYF. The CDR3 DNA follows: TGTGCTAGTGGTTTGTCCTCCGTCCGGACCCAGTACTTC. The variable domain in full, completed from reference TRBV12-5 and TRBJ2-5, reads DARVTQTPRHKVTEMGQEVTMRCQPILGHNTVFWYRQTMMQGLELLAYFRNRAPLDDSGMPKDRFSAEMPDATLATLKIQPSEPRDSAVYFCASGLSSVRTQYFGPGTRLLVL.

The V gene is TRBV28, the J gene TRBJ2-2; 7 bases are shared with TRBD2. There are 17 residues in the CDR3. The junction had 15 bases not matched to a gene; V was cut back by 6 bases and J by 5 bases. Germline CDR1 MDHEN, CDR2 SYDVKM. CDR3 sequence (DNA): TGTGCCAGCAGCCTGACGACGGGAGGTTTTGGAACCGGGGAGCTGTTTTTT. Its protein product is CASSLTTGGFGTGELFF.

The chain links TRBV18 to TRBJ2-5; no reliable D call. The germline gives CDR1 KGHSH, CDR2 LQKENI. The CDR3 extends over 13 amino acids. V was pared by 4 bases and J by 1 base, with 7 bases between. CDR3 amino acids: CASSRGVQETQYF. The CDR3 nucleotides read TGTGCCAGCTCACGAGGAGTCCAAGAGACCCAGTACTTC.

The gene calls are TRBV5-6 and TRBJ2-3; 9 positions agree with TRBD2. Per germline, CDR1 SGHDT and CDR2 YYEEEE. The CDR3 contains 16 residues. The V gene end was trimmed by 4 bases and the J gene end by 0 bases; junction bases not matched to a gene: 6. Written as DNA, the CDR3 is TGTGCCAGCAGCACCTCTAGCGGGGTTAGCACAGATACGCAGTATTTT. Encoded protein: CASSTSSGVSTDTQYF.

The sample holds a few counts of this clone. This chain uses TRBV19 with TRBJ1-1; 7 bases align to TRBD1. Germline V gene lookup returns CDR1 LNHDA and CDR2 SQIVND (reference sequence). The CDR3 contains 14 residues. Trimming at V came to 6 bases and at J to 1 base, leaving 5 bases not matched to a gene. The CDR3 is CASRYGTENTEAFF. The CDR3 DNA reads TGTGCCAGTAGATACGGGACAGAGAACACTGAAGCTTTCTTT.

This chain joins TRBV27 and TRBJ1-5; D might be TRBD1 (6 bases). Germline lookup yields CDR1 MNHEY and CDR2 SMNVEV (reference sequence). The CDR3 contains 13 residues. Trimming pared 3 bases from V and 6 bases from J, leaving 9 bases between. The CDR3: CASSLVGGQPQHF. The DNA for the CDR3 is TGTGCCAGCAGTTTGGTAGGGGGTCAGCCCCAGCATTTT.

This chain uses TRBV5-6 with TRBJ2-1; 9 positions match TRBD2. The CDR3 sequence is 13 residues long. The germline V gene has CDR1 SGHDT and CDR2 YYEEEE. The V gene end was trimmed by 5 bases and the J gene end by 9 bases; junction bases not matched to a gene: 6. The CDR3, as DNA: TGTGCCAGCAGGGGGGCGGGGGGGATTGAGCAGTTCTTC. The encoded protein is CASRGAGGIEQFF.

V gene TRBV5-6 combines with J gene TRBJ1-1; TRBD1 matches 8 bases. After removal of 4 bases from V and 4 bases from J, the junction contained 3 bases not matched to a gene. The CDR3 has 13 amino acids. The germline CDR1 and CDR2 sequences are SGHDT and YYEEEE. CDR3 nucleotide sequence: TGTGCCAGCAGCGGCACAGGGGGCACTGAAGCTTTCTTT. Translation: CASSGTGGTEAFF.

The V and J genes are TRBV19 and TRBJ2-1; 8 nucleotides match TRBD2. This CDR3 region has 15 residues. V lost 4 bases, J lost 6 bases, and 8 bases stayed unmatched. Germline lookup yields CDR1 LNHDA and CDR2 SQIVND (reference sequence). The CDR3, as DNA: TGTGCCAGTAGTAGCGGGAGGTCACCCGGCAATGAGCAGTTCTTC. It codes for CASSSGRSPGNEQFF.

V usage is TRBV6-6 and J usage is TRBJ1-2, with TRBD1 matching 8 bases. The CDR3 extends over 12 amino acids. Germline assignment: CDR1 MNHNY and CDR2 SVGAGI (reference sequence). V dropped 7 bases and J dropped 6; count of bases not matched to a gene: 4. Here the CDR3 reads CASKGQGDGYTF. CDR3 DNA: TGTGCCAGCAAAGGACAGGGTGATGGCTACACCTTC.

The chain's CDR3 is CASRGGTKNTEAFF. Written as DNA, the CDR3 is TGTGCCAGCAGGGGTGGGACAAAGAACACTGAAGCTTTCTTT. The chain carries TRBV6-1 and TRBJ1-1, with D maybe TRBD1 (6 bases). In germline, CDR1 is MNHNS, CDR2 SASEGT. This CDR3 region has 14 residues. Between the trimmed V and J ends, which lost 6 bases and 1 base, there was a span of 12 bases.

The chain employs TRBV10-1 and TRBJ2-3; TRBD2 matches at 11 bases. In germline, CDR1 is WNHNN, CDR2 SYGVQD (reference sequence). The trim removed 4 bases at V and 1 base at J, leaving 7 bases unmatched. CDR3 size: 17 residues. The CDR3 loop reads CASSAQGLADRTDTQYF. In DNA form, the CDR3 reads TGCGCCAGCAGTGCACAGGGACTAGCGGACCGCACAGATACGCAGTATTTT.